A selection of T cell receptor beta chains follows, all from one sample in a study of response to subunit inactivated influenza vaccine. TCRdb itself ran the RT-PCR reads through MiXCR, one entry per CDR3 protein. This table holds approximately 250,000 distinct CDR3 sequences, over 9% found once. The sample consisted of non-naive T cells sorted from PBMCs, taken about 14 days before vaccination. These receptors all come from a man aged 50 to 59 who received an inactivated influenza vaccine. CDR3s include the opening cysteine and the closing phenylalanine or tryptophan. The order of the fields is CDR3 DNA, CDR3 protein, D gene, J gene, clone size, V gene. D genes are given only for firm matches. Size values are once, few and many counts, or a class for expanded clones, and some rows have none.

TGCAGCGTTACAGGGAAGGGAGGAAGCACAGATACGCAGTATTTT,CSVTGKGGSTDTQYF,.,TRBJ2-3,.,TRBV29-1
TGCGCCAGCAGCTCAGCCGGCGGAGATACGCAGTATTTT,CASSSAGGDTQYF,.,TRBJ2-3,many,TRBV5-1
TGTGCCAGCAGCTTAGAACATTCAGATACGCAGTATTTT,CASSLEHSDTQYF,.,TRBJ2-3,.,TRBV11-2
TGCGCCAGCAGCTTCAGGACAGGAGAAGAGACCCAGTACTTC,CASSFRTGEETQYF,TRBD1,TRBJ2-5,few,TRBV5-1
TGTGCCAGCAGCTGGGAGACAGGTTCGCGGGCAGATACGCAGTATTTT,CASSWETGSRADTQYF,.,TRBJ2-3,many,TRBV5-6
TGTGCCAGCAGCAGCCGGGAGGGCGGGATTACCGGGGAGCTGTTTTTT,CASSSREGGITGELFF,TRBD2,TRBJ2-2,.,TRBV11-1
TGTGCCAGCAACCAATCACGCCCAGGACAGGGAGGAAACGAGCAGTACTTC,CASNQSRPGQGGNEQYF,TRBD1,TRBJ2-7,once,TRBV6-4
TGTGCCAGTACCCCCGAGGGGGGCGGTTACAATGAGCAGTTCTTC,CASTPEGGGYNEQFF,.,TRBJ2-1,few,TRBV12-3/TRBV12-4
TGCAGCGTTGCTGACAGAGCAACTAATGAAAAACTGTTTTTT,CSVADRATNEKLFF,.,TRBJ1-4,.,TRBV29-1
TGTGCCAGCAGTTTTGGGTTGACGAACACCGGGGAGCTGTTTTTT,CASSFGLTNTGELFF,.,TRBJ2-2,many,TRBV12-3/TRBV12-4
TGTGCCAGCAGCTGGGGACAGGAAGTGGACTATGGCTACACCTTC,CASSWGQEVDYGYTF,TRBD1,TRBJ1-2,.,TRBV5-8
TGTGCCAGCAGCTTAACTGCGGGACTCGAGACCGGGGAGCTGTTTTTT,CASSLTAGLETGELFF,.,TRBJ2-2,few,TRBV7-3
TGTGCCAGCAGCGTCCCAGGGGTCGGAAACACCATATATTTT,CASSVPGVGNTIYF,.,TRBJ1-3,many,TRBV3-1
TGTGCCAGCAGTGGGGACGCCAGCGGCCCCTACGAGCAGTACTTC,CASSGDASGPYEQYF,.,TRBJ2-7,.,TRBV6-1
TGTGCCAGCAGTTACGGGTTGGGGCCTAATTCACCCCTCCACTTT,CASSYGLGPNSPLHF,.,TRBJ1-6,.,TRBV12-3/TRBV12-4
TGCAGTGGGCTCTCAGGGAGCGGGGGCACAGATACGCAGTATTTT,CSGLSGSGGTDTQYF,TRBD2,TRBJ2-3,few,TRBV29-1
TGCAGTGCTAGAGATATGTCAGCGGGGGCCGAAGAGACCCAGTACTTC,CSARDMSAGAEETQYF,TRBD2,TRBJ2-5,.,TRBV20-1
TGTGCCAGTAGTATAGTGGCGGGAGGGAGGACCAATGAGCAGTTCTTC,CASSIVAGGRTNEQFF,TRBD2,TRBJ2-1,once,TRBV19
TGTGCCAGCAGCCCATCGGACAGCTCTTGGGGGAGCCAGTACTTC,CASSPSDSSWGSQYF,.,TRBJ2-5,.,TRBV11-2
TGTGCCATCAGTGAGCTTGGGACGGCCCTTACCACAGATACGCAGTATTTT,CAISELGTALTTDTQYF,.,TRBJ2-3,few,TRBV10-3
TGTGCCATCAGTGAGTCGATGGGGCAAGAGACCCAGTACTTC,CAISESMGQETQYF,.,TRBJ2-5,many,TRBV10-3
TGTGCCAGCAGCGACAGTCTCGATCTGCTGTTTTTT,CASSDSLDLLFF,.,TRBJ2-2,few,TRBV7-9